What follows is one T cell receptor beta chain and its context. Its target is unknown. This entry belongs to a study of cytomegalovirus exposure and HLA in healthy donors. Findings and caveats of the study: Earlier analysis found most TCR beta V segments productive about 90% or about 30% of the time.

Both 60 Vbeta primers and 13 Jbeta primers went into the PCR. Produced via immunoSEQ multiplex PCR; TCRdb's table is partial and in-frame only. The sample holds about 190,000 clones; about 89% are singletons and the top ten take over 1%. The V end was cut by 1 base, the J end by 5 bases, with 9 bases between. Germline loops: CDR1 SQVTM, CDR2 ANQGSEA. The CDR3 spans 13 residues. The TCR sequence derives from a man aged 25-45 years in good health and CMV-seronegative. The J gene is TRBJ2-1, the V gene TRBV29-1; D is uncertain. Specimen: PBMCs. For the CDR3, the DNA is TGCAGCGTTGAAGTTTGGCAGGACAATGAGCAGTTCTTC. It codes for CSVEVWQDNEQFF.